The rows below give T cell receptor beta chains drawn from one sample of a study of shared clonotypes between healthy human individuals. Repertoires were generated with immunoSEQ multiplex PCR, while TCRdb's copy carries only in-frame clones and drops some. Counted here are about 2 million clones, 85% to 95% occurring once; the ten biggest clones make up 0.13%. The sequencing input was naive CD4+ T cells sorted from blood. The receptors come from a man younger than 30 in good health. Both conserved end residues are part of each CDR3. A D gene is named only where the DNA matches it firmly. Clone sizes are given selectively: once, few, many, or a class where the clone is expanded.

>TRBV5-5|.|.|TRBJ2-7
TGTGCCAGCAGCTTGGAGCCTTTAACGAGCGGCGAGCAGTACTTC
CASSLEPLTSGEQYF
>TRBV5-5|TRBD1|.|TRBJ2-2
TGTGCCAGCAGCTCGATGGGGACAGCGAACACCGGGGAGCTGTTTTTT
CASSSMGTANTGELFF
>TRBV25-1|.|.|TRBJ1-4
TGTGCCAGCAGTGAAATTTCAACTAATGAAAAACTGTTTTTT
CASSEISTNEKLFF
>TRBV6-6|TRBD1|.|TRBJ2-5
TGTGCCAGCGGAACAGGGGGCCAGGAGACCCAGTACTTC
CASGTGGQETQYF
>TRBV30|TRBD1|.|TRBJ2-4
TGTGCCTGGGGACAGGGGCCCTTAGCCAAAAACATTCAGTACTTC
CAWGQGPLAKNIQYF
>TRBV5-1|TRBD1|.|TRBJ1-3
TGCGCCAGCAGCGTGGGGACAGCTGACTCTGGAAACACCATATATTTT
CASSVGTADSGNTIYF
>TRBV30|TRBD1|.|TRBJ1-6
TGTGCCTGGAGGACCACAGGGGGCCTTTCACCCCTCCACTTT
CAWRTTGGLSPLHF
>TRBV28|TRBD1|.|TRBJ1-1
TGTGCCAGCAGTTTAGTACAGGGGGCGAAAGCTTTCTTT
CASSLVQGAKAFF
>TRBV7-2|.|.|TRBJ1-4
TGTGCCAGCAGCTTAGAATTTGCAGGGTTCGGAAAACTGTTTTTT
CASSLEFAGFGKLFF
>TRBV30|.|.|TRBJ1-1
TGTGCCTACAATCCGGGACCGAACACTGAAGCTTTCTTT
CAYNPGPNTEAFF
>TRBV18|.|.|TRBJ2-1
TGTGCCAGCTCCCTCTGGGAAGCGGGCTACAATGAGCAGTTCTTC
CASSLWEAGYNEQFF
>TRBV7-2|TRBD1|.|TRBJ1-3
TGTGCCAGCAGCTTTAGCGTAGGGGGCCTCTCTGGAAACACCATATATTTT
CASSFSVGGLSGNTIYF
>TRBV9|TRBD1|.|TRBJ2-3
TGTGCCAGCAGCCGAGGGGGCCCCACAGATACGCAGTATTTT
CASSRGGPTDTQYF
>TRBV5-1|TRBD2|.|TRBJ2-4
TGCGCCAGCAGCGTGGGACTAGCGGGAGTAGCCAAAAACATTCAGTACTTC
CASSVGLAGVAKNIQYF
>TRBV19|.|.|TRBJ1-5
TGTGCCAGTAGTATAGTGGGGGGGCCCGGTCAGCCCCAGCATTTT
CASSIVGGPGQPQHF
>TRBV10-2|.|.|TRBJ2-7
TGCGCCAGCAGTGCCACCAGGAGTGTGTCGAACGAGCAGTACTTC
CASSATRSVSNEQYF
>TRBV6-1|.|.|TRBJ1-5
TGTGCCAGCAGTGAAGTGGGGGCAAAACAGCCCCAGCATTTT
CASSEVGAKQPQHF
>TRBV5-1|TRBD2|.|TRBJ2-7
TGCGCCAGCAGTAGCGGGGGGCTCAACGAGCAGTACTTC
CASSSGGLNEQYF
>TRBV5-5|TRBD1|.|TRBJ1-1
TGTGCCAGCAGCTCACAGGGGTCTGAAGCTTTCTTT
CASSSQGSEAFF
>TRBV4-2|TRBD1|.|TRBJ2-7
TGTGCCAGCAGCCAAGACCGGGACAGGAGCTGGGAGCAGTACTTC
CASSQDRDRSWEQYF
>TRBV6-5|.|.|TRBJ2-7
TGTGCCAGCAGGGACGGGCCCTCCTACGAGCAGTACTTC
CASRDGPSYEQYF
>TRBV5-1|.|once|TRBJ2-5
TGCGCCAGCAGCTTGGAGTTAGCAGGGGTAGAGACCCAGTACTTC
CASSLELAGVETQYF
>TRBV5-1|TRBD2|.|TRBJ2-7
TGCGCCAGCAGCTTGGGCGGGAGTTACTCCTACGAGCAGTACTTC
CASSLGGSYSYEQYF
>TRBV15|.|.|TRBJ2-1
TGTGCCACCAGCACAGGGACTCTAGGATACAATGAGCAGTTCTTC
CATSTGTLGYNEQFF
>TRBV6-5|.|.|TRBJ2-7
TGTGCCAGCAATCCCGCGGGGGCGAACGACGAGCAGTACTTC
CASNPAGANDEQYF
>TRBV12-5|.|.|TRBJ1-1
TGTGCTAGTGGTTTGGATACTCACAGCCTGAACACTGAAGCTTTCTTT
CASGLDTHSLNTEAFF
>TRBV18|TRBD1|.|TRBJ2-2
TGTGCCAGCTCACCGACAGGGGTTCACACCGGGGAGCTGTTTTTT
CASSPTGVHTGELFF
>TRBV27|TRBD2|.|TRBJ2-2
TGTGCCAGCAGCCCGACTAGCCGTAACACCGGGGAGCTGTTTTTT
CASSPTSRNTGELFF
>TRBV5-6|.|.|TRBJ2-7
TGTGCCAGCAGCTTGGCGCACAGCTCCTACGAGCAGTACTTC
CASSLAHSSYEQYF
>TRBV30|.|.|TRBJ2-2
.
CASGGPGSCFF
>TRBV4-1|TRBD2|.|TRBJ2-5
TGCGCCAGCAGCCAAGAACCACTAGCGGGGAACCAAGAGACCCAGTACTTC
CASSQEPLAGNQETQYF
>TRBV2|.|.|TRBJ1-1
TGTGCCAGCAGTGAAGCGCTTCGGGACGGAACTGAAGCTTTCTTT
CASSEALRDGTEAFF
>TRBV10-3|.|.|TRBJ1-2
TGTGCCATCAGGCCCCGGGACACCTATAACTATGGCTACACCTTC
CAIRPRDTYNYGYTF
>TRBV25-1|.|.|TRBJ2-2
TGTGCCAGCAGTGTGGCCAACACCGGGGAGCTGTTTTTT
CASSVANTGELFF
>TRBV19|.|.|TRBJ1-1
TGTGCCAGTAGTATAGGGCTGATCACTGAAGCTTTCTTT
CASSIGLITEAFF
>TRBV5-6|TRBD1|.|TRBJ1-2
TGTGCCAGCAGCCTCGGACAGGGAGTAGGGACCTTC
CASSLGQGVGTF
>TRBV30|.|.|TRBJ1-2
TGTGCCTGGAGTGTACTGTCAGGGGTGGGCTATGGCTACACCTTC
CAWSVLSGVGYGYTF
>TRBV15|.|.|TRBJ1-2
TGTGCCACCAGCAGCCAGCACAGGAGTGGCTACACCTTC
CATSSQHRSGYTF
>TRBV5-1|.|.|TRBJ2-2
TGCGCCAGCAGCTTGGAGGCCAGGGGCACCGGGGAGCTGTTTTTT
CASSLEARGTGELFF
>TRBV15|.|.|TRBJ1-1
TGTGCCACCAGCATGAACACTGAAGCTTTCTTT
CATSMNTEAFF
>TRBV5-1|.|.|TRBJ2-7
TGCGCCAGCAGGGTTGACCCCGGCCGAACCTACGAGCAGTACTTC
CASRVDPGRTYEQYF
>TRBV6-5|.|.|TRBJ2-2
TGTGCCAGTCTCCCCCCGGGAGCCGCCGGGGAGCTGTTTTTT
CASLPPGAAGELFF
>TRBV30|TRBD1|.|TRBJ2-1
TGTGCCTGGAGTCACCCGGGACAGGGGCACAATGAGCAGTTCTTC
CAWSHPGQGHNEQFF
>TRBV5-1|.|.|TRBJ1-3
TGCGCCAGCAGCTTGGCGATCGGAAGCTCTGGAAACACCATATATTTT
CASSLAIGSSGNTIYF
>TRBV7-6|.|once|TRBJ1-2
TGTGCCAGCAGCTTAGCTCCCCAGGCTAACTATGGCTACACCTTC
CASSLAPQANYGYTF
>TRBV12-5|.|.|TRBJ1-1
TGTGCTAGTGCCCCCGGGGGTCGTCAGTGGACTGAAGCTTTCTTT
CASAPGGRQWTEAFF
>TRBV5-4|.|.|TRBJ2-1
TGTGCCAGCAGCTACTCGACAGGCAACTACAATGAGCAGTTCTTC
CASSYSTGNYNEQFF
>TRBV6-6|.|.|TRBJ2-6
TGTGCCAGCATCAGTTACTCTGGGGCCAACGTCCTGACTTTC
CASISYSGANVLTF
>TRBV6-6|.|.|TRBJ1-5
TGTGCCAGCAAAAACAGGGCCTTCGGCCAGCCCCAGCATTTT
CASKNRAFGQPQHF
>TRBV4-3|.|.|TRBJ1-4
TGCGCCAGCAGCCAGGGAGGCACTAATGAAAAACTGTTTTTT
CASSQGGTNEKLFF